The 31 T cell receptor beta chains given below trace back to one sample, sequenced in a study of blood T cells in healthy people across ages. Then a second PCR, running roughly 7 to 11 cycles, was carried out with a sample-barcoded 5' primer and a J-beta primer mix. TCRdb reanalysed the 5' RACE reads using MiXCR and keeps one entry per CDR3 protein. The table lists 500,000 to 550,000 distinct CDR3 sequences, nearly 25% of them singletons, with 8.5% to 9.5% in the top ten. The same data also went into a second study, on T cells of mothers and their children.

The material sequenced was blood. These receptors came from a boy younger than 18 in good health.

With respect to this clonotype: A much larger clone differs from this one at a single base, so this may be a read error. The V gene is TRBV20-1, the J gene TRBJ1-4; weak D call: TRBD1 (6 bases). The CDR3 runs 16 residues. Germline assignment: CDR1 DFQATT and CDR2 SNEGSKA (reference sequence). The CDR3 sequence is CSARAPGGHINEKPFF. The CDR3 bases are TGCAGTGCTAGAGCGCCGGGGGGACACATTAATGAAAAACCGTTTTTT.

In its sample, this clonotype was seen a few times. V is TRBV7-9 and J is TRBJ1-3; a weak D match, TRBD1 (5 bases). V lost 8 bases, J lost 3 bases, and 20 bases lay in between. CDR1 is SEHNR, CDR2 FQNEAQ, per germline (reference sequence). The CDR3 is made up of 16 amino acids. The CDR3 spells CASAGGGIVGGNTIYF. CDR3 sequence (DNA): TGTGCCAGCGCTGGGGGAGGGATCGTCGGTGGAAACACCATATATTTT.

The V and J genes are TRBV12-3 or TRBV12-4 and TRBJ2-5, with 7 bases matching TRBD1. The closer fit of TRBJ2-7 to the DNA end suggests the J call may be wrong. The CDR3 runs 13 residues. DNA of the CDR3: TGTGCCAGCAGTCGATCGACAGGGTACGAGCAGTACTTC. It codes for CASSRSTGYEQYF.

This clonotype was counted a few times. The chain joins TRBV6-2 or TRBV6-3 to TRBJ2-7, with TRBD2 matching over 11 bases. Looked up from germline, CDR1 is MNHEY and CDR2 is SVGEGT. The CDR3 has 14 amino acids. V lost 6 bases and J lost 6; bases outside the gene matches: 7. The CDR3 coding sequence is TGTGCCAGCAGAACTAGCGGGAGAACCCCCGAGCAGTACTTC. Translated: CASRTSGRTPEQYF.

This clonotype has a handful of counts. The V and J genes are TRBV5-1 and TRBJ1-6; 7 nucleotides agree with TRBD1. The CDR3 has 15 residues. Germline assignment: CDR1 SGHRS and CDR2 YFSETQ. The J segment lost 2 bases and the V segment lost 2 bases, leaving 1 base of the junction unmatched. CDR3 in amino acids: CASSLTGAYNSPLHF. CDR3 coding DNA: TGCGCCAGCAGCTTAACAGGGGCCTATAATTCACCCCTCCACTTT.

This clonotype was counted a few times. The CDR3 loop reads CASSTLSGGAQETQYF. DNA for the CDR3: TGTGCCAGCAGCACCCTTAGCGGGGGGGCCCAAGAGACCCAGTACTTC. The chain joins TRBV7-2 to TRBJ2-5, with 11 positions matching TRBD2. The CDR3 runs 16 residues. Unmatched junction bases numbered 6, after V lost 5 bases and J lost 1 base. CDR1 is SGHTA, CDR2 FQGNSA, per germline.

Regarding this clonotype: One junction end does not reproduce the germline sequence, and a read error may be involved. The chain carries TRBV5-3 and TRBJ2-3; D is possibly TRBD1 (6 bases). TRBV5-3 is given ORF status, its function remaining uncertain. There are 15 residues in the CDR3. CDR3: CASSLELQGADTQYF. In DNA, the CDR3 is TGTGCCAGCAGCTTAGAGTTACAGGGAGCAGATACGCAGTATTTT.

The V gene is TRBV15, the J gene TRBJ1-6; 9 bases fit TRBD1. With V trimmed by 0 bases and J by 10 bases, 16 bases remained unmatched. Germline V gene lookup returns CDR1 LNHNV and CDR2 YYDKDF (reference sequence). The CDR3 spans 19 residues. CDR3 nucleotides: TGTGCCACCAGCAGAGATCTATCCCCAGCCGGGACAGGGAGCTCACCCCTCCACTTT. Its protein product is CATSRDLSPAGTGSSPLHF.

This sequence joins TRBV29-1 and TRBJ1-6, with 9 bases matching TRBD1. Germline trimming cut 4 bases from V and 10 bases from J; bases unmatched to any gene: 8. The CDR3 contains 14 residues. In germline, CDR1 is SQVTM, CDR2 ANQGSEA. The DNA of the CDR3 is TGCAGCGTTGGAGAGGGACAGGGCGGATCACCCCTCCACTTT. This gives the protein CSVGEGQGGSPLHF. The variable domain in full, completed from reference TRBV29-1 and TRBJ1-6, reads SAVISQKPSRDICQRGTSLTIQCQVDSQVTMMFWYRQQPGQSLTLIATANQGSEATYESGFVIDKFPISRPNLTFSTLTVSNMSPEDSSIYLCSVGEGQGGSPLHFGNGTRLTVT.

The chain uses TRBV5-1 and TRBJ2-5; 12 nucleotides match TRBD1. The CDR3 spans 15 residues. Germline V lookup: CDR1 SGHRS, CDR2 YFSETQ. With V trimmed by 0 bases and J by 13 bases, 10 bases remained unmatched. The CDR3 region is CASSLAGTGGDHRYF. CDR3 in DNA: TGCGCCAGCAGCTTGGCCGGGACAGGGGGCGATCACCGGTACTTC. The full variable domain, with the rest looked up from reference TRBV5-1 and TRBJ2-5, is KAGVTQTPRYLIKTRGQQVTLSCSPISGHRSVSWYQQTPGQGLQFLFEYFSETQRNKGNFPGRFSGRQFSNSRSEMNVSTLELGDSALYLCASSLAGTGGDHRYFGPGTRLLVL.

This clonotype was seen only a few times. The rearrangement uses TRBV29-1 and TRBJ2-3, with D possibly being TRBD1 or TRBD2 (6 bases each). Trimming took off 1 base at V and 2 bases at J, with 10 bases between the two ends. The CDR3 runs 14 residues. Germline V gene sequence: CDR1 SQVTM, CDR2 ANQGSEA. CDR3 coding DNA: TGCAGCGTTGAAGTTGGGGGGCACACAGATACGCAGTATTTT. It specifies CSVEVGGHTDTQYF.

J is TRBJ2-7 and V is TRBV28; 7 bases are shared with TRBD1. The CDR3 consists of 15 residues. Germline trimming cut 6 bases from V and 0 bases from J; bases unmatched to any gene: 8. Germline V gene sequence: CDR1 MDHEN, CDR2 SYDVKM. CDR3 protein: CASSLIGTVSYEQYF. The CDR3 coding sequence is TGTGCCAGCAGCCTTATTGGGACAGTCTCCTACGAGCAGTACTTC.

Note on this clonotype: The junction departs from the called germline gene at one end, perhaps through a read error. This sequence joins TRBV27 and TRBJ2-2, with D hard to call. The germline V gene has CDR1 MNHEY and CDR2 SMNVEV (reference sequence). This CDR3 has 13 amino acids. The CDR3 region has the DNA TGTGCCACCCGCTCCCTCTACACCCGGGAGCTGTTTTTT. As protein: CATRSLYTRELFF.

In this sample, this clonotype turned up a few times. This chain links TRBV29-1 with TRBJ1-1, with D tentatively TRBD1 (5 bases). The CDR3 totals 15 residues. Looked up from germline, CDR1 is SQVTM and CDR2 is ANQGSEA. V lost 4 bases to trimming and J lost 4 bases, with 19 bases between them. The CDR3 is CSVVGLRSGGTEAFF. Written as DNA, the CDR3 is TGCAGCGTTGTCGGACTAAGATCCGGGGGCACTGAAGCTTTCTTT.

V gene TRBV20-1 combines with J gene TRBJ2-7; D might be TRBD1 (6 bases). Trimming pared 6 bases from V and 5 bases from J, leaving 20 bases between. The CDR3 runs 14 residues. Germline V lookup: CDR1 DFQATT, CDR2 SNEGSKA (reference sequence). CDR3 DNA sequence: TGCAGTGCCACTCTTGGGGGCCGGCTGAACGAGCAGTACTTC. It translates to CSATLGGRLNEQYF.

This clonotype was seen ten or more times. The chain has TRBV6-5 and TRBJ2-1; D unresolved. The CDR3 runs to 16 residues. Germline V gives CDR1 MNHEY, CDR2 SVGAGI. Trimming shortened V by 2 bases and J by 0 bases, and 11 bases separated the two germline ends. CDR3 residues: CASSYDVGSSYNEQFF. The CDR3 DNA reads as TGTGCCAGCAGTTACGATGTGGGAAGCTCCTACAATGAGCAGTTCTTC.

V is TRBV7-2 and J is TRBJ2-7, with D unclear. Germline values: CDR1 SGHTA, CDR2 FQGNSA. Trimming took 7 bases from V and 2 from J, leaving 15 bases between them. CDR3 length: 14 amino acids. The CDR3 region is CASTTYPRPYEQYF. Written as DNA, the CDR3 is TGTGCCAGCACCACATACCCGAGGCCCTACGAGCAGTACTTC.

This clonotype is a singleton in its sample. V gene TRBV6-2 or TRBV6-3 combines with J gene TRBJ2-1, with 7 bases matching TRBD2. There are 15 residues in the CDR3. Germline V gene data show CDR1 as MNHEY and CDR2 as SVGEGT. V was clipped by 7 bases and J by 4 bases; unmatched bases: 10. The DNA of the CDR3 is TGTGCCAGCACCAAGGAGTGGGGGGGTTACAATGAGCAGTTCTTC. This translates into CASTKEWGGYNEQFF.

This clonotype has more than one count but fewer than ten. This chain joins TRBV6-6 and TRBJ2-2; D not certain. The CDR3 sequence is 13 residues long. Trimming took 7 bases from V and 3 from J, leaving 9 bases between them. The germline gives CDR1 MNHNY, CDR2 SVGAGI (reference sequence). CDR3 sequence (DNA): TGTGCCAGCATCAACACTTACACCGGGGAGCTGTTTTTT. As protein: CASINTYTGELFF.

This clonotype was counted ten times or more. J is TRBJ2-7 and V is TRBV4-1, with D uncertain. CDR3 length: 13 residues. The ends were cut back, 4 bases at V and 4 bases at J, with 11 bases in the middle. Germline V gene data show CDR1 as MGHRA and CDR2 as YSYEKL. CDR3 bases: TGCGCCAGCAGCCGGGTTGGAGCGTACGAGCAGTACTTC. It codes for CASSRVGAYEQYF.

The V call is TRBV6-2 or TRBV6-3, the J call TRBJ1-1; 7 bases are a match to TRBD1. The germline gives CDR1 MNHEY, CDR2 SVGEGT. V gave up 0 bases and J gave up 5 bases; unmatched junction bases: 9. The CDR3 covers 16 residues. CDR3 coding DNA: TGTGCCAGCAGTTACTCTATCGGACAGGTGAGAACTGAAGCTTTCTTT. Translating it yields CASSYSIGQVRTEAFF.

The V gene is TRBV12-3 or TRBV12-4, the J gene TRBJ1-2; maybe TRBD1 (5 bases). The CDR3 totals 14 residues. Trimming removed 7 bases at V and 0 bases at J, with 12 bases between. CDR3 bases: TGTGCCAGCACTGGGGGATACTCTAACTATGGCTACACCTTC. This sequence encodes CASTGGYSNYGYTF.

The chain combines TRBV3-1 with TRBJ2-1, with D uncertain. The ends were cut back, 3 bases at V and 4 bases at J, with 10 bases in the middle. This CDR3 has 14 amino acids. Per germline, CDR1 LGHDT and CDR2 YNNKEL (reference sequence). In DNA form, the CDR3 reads TGTGCCAGCAGCCAGGCGGAACGGTACAATGAGCAGTTCTTC. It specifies CASSQAERYNEQFF.

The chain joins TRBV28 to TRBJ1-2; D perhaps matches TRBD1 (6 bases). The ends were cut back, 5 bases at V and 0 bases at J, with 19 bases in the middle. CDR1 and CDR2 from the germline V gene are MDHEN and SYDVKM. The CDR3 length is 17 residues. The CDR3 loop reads CASSLVVEQGPNYGYTF. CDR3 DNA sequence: TGTGCCAGCAGTCTAGTAGTGGAACAGGGCCCTAACTATGGCTACACCTTC.

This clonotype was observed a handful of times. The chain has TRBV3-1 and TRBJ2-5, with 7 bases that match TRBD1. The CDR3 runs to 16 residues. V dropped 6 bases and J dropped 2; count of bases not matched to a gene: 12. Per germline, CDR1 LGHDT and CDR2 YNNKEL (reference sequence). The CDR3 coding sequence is TGTGCCAGCAGTCACAAGCCGGGACAGCCTCAAGAGACCCAGTACTTC. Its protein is CASSHKPGQPQETQYF.

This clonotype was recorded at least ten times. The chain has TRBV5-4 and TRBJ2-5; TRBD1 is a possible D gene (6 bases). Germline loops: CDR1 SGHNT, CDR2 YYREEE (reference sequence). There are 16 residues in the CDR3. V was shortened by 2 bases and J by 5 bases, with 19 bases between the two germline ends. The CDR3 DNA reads TGTGCCAGCAGCTTTAGATCAGGGGAGAGAGGGGAGACCCAGTACTTC. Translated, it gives CASSFRSGERGETQYF.

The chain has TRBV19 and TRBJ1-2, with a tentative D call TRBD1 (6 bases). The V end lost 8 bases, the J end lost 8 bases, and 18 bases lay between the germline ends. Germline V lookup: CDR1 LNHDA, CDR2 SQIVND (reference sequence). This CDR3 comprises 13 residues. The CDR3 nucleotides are TGTGCCAGTCTCCCCGGGGGCCGTGGAGGCTACACCTTC. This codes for CASLPGGRGGYTF.

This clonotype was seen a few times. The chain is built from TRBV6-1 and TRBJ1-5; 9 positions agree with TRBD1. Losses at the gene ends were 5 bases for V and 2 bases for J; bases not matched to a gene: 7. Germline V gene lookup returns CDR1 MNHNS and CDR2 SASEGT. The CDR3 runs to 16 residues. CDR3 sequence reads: CASSPGQGGRNQPQHF. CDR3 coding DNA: TGTGCCAGCAGTCCGGGACAGGGAGGGCGCAATCAGCCCCAGCATTTT.

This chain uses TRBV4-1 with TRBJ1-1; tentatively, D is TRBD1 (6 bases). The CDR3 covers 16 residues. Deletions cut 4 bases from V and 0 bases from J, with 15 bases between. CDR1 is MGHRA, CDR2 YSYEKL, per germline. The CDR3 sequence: CASSPGQNYMNTEAFF. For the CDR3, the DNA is TGCGCCAGCAGCCCAGGACAGAACTACATGAACACTGAAGCTTTCTTT.

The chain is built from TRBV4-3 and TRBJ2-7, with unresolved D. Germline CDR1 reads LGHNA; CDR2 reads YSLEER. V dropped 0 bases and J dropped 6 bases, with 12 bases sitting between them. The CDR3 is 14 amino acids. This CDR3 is CASSQDKLPGEQYF. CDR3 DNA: TGCGCCAGCAGCCAAGATAAGCTCCCGGGCGAGCAGTACTTC.

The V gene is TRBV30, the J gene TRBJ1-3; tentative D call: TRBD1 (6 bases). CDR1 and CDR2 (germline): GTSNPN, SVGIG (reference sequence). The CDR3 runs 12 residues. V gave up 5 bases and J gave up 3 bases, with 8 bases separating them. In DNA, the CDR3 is TGTGCCTGGGGACAGCTTGGAAACACCATATATTTT. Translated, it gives CAWGQLGNTIYF.